This T cell receptor beta chain was observed in a study of cytomegalovirus exposure and HLA in healthy donors. General observations from the study: Cytomegalovirus association was assigned to about 180 TCR beta chains. It was confirmed in vitro that a few of the CMV-associated chains were specific for CMV antigens.

A word on this clone: The target antigen is unknown.

The PCR used 60 Vbeta and 13 Jbeta primers. Sequencing used immunoSEQ multiplex PCR; TCRdb keeps in-frame clones, though not all of them. The sample lists 130,000 or so clones; 76% were seen once. This CDR3 has 15 residues. Germline loops: CDR1 GTSNPN, CDR2 SVGIG (reference sequence). Trimming took 0 bases from V and 1 from J, leaving 11 bases between them. The sequenced sample consisted of PBMCs. The chain joins TRBV30 to TRBJ2-3, with D possibly TRBD2 on 7 matching bases. The clonotype was recovered from a female donor in good health and CMV-seropositive. CDR3: CAWSVARGRTDTQYF. CDR3 bases: TGTGCCTGGAGTGTTGCGCGGGGGCGCACAGATACGCAGTATTTT.